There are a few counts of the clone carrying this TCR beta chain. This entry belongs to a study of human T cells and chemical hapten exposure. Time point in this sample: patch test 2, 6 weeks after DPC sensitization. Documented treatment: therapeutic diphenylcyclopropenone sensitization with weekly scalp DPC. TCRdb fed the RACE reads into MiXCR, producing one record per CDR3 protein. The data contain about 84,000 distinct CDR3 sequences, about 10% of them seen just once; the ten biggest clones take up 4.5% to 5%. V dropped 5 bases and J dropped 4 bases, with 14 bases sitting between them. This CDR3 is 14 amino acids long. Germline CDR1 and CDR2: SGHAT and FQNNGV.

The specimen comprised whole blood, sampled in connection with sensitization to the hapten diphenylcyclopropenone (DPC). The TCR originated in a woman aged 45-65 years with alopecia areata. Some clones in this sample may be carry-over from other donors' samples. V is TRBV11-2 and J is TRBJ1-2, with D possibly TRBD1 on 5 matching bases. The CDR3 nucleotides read TGTGCCAGCAGCGAGTCAGGGTTAGGCTATGGCTACACCTTC. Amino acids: CASSESGLGYGYTF. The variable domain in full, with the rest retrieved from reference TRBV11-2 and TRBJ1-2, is EAGVAQSPRYKIIEKRQSVAFWCNPISGHATLYWYQQILGQGPKLLIQFQNNGVVDDSQLPKDRFSAERLKGVDSTLKIQPAKLEDSAVYLCASSESGLGYGYTFGSGTRLTVV.